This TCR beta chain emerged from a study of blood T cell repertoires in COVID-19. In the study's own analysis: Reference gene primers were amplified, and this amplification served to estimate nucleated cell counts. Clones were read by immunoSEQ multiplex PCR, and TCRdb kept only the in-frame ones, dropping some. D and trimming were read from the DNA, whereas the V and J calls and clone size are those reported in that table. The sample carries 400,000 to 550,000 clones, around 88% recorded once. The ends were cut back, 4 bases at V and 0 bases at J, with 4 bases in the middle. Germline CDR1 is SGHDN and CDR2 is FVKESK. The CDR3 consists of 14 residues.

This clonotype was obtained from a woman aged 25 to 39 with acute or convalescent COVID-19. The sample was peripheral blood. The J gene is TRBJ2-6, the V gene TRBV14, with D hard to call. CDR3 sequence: CASSRSSGANVLTF. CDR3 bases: TGTGCCAGCAGCCGGAGCTCTGGGGCCAACGTCCTGACTTTC.